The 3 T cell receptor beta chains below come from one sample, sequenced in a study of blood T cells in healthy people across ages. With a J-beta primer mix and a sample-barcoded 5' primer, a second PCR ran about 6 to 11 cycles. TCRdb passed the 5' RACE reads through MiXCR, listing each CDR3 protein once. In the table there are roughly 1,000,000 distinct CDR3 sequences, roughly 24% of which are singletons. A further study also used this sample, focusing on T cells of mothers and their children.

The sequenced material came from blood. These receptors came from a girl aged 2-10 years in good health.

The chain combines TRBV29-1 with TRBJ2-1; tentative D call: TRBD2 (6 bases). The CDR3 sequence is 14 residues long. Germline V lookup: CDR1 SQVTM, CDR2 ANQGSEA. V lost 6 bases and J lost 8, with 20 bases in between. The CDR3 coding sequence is TGCAGCGTATTAGGACTATCAAGGATGGATGAGCAGTTCTTC. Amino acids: CSVLGLSRMDEQFF.

CDR3 region: CSVGSGSDGYTF. The CDR3 DNA reads TGCAGCGTTGGGTCCGGGAGCGATGGCTACACCTTC. This sequence joins TRBV29-1 and TRBJ1-2; no clear D. Germline V gene data show CDR1 as SQVTM and CDR2 as ANQGSEA. The CDR3 contains 12 residues. Between the trimmed V and J ends, which lost 4 bases and 6 bases, there was a span of 12 bases.

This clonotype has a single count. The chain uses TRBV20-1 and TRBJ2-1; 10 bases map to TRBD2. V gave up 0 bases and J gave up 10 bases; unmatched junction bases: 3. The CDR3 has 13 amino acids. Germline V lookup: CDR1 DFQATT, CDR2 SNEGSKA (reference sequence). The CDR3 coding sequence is TGCAGTGCTAGAGACCTAGCGGGAGTGGAGCAGTTCTTC. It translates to CSARDLAGVEQFF.